Reported below is one TCR beta chain. Its antigen is not known. A read error is possible here, since a much larger clone lies one base away. The source of the sample is a study of T cells after yellow fever vaccination. Study-level background: Fractions of limited cellularity were prepared by means of SMART-Seq v4 Ultra Low Input.

UMIs were added to TCR cDNA along with a universal primer site when it was made by 5'RACE template switching. Each CDR3 protein gets one entry after TCRdb re-called the 5' RACE reads with MiXCR. The table lists about 160,000 distinct CDR3 sequences, approximately 6.7% of them singletons. This CDR3 comprises 14 residues. Study observations and caveats: The study noted that FACS-sorted repertoires could contain abundant clonotypes contaminating from the bulk population.

The chain has TRBV12-3 or TRBV12-4 and TRBJ2-3, with D possibly matching TRBD2 (5 bases). This receptor was obtained from a man in his late teens or twenties who received the YFV17D yellow fever vaccine. The sample consisted of CD4+ T cells sorted from PBMCs, taken about 5 days after the first yellow fever vaccination. The CDR3 DNA reads as TGTGCCGGCAGTTTTTCCGGGGTTACAGATACGCAGTATTTT. It encodes CAGSFSGVTDTQYF.